This TCR beta chain was profiled in a study of shared clonotypes between healthy human individuals. Study summary: Donors had three CD4 naive, three CD4 memory, two CD8 naive and one CD8 memory plate apiece.

Study-wide results and caveats: Sharing across four donors was highest in naive CD4 (approximately 5%) and lowest in memory CD8 (0.4%). In contrast to clonotypes shared by all four donors, non-shared clonotypes had lower generation probabilities.

Clones were read by immunoSEQ multiplex PCR, and TCRdb kept only the in-frame ones, dropping some. The repertoire holds around 1.4 million clones, with approximately 98.5% as singletons. The J segment lost 4 bases and the V segment lost 5 bases, leaving 10 bases of the junction unmatched. Germline CDR1 and CDR2: LGHNA and YNFKEQ. This CDR3 has 15 residues. In the CD4+ fraction, cells were divided into CD45RA+ naive and CD45RA-negative memory subsets. With regard to this clone: Its antigen is not identified.

The sample consisted of naive CD4+ T cells sorted from blood. The subset denotes: CD45RA+ positively selected. The sequence was collected from a man in his thirties or forties in good health. The genes are TRBV4-2 and TRBJ2-7; 8 bases align to TRBD2. CDR3 nucleotides: TGTGCCAGCAGCGGAAGCAGCGGGAGAGGGTACGAGCAGTACTTC. Translating it yields CASSGSSGRGYEQYF.